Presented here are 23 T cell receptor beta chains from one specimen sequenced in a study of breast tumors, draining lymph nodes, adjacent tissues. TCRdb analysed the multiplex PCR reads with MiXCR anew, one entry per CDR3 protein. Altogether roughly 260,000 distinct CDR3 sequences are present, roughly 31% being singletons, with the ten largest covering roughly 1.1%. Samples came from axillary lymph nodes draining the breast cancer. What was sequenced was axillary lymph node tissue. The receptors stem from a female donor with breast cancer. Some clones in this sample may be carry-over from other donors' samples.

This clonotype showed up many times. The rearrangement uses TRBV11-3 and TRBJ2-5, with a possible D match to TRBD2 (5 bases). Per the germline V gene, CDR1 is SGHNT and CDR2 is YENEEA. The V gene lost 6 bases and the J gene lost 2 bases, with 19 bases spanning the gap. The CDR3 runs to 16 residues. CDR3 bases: TGTGCCAGCAGATTCAAGGAGAGGGCACTTCAAGAGACCCAGTACTTC. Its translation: CASRFKERALQETQYF.

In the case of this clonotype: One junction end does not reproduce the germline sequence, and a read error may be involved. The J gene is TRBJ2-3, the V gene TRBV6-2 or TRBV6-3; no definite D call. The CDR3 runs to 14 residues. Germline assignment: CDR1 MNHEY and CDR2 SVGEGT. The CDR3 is CASSHSKSMGTQYF. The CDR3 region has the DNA TGTGCCAGCAGTCACTCTAAGTCGATGGGTACGCAGTATTTT.

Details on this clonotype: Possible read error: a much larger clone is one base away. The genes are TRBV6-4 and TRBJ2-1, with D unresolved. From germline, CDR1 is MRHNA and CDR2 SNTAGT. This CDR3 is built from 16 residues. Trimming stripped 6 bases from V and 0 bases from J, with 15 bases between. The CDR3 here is CASSFSGGTSYNEQFF. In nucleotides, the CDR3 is TGTGCCAGCAGCTTCTCAGGCGGAACCTCCTACAATGAGCAGTTCTTC.

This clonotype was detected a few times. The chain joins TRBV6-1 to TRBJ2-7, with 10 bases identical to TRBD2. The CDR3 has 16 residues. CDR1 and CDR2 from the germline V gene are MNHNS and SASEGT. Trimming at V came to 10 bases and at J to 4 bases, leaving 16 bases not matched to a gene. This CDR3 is CAIQTGEASGSYEQYF. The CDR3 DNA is TGTGCCATCCAAACTGGGGAGGCTAGCGGGAGTTACGAGCAGTACTTC.

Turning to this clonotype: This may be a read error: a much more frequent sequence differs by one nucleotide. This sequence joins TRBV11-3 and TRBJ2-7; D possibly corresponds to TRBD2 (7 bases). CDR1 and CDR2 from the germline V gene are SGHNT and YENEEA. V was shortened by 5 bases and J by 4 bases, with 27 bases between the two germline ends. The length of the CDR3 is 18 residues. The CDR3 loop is CASSPILGTYREGYEQYF. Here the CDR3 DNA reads TGTGCCAGCAGCCCTATCCTAGGGACGTACAGGGAGGGTTACGAGCAGTACTTC.

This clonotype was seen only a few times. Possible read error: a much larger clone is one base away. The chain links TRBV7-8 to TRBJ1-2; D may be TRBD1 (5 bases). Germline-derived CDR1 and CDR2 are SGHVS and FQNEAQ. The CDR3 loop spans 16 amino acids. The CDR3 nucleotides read TGTGCCAGCAGCTTAAATACAGGACCACTTAACTATGGCCACACCTTC. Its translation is CASSLNTGPLNYGHTF.

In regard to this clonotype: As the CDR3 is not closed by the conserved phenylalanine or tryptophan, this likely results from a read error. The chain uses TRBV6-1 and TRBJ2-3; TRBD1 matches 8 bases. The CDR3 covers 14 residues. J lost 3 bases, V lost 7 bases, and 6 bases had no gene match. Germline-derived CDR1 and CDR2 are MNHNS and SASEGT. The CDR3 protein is CASNQGAGTDTQYL. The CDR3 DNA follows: TGTGCCAGCAACCAGGGGGCTGGTACAGATACGCAGTATCTT.

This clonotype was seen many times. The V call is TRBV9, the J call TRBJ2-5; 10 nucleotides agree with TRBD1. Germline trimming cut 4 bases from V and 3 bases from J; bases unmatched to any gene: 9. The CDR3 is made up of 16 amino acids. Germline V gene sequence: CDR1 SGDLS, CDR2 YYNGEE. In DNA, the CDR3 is TGTGCCAGCAGCCCCAGACAGGGGGCCGAAGAAGAGACCCAGTACTTC. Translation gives CASSPRQGAEEETQYF.

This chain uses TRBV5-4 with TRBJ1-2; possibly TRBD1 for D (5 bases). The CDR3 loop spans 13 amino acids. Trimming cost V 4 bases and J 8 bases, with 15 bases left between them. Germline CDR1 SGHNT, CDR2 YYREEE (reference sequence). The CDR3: CASSPGQGRGYTF. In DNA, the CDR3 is TGTGCCAGCAGCCCTGGACAAGGCCGGGGCTACACCTTC.

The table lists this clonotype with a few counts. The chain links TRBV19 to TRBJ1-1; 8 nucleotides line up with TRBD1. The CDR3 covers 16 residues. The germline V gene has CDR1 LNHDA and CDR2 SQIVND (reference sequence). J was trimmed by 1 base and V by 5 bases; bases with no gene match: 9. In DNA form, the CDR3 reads TGTGCCAGTAGTCTATGGACAGGGTCGGGGAACACTGAAGCTTTCTTT. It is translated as CASSLWTGSGNTEAFF.

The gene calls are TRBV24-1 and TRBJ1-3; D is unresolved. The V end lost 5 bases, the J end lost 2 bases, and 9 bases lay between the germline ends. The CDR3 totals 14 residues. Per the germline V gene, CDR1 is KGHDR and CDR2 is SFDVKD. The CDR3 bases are TGTGCCACCAGTGCTAGTCCTCCTGGAAACACCATATATTTT. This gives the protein CATSASPPGNTIYF.

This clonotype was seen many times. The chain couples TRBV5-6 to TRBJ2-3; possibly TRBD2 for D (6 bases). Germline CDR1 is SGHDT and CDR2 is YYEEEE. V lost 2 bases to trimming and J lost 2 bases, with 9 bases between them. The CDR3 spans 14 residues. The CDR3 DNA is TGTGCCAGCAGCTTACTAGCAGACACAGATACGCAGTATTTT. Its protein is CASSLLADTDTQYF.

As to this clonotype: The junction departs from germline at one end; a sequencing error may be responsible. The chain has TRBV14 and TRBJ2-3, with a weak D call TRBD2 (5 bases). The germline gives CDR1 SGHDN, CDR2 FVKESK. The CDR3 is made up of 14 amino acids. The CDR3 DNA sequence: TGTGCCAGCAGCCAAATCGGCATTGGGAGTACGCATTATTTT. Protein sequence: CASSQIGIGSTHYF. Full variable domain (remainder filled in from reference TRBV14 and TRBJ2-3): EAGVTQFPSHSVIEKGQTVTLRCDPISGHDNLYWYRRVMGKEIKFLLHFVKESKQDESGMPNNRFLAERTGGTYSTLKVQPAELEDSGVYFCASSQIGIGSTHYFGPGTRLTVL.

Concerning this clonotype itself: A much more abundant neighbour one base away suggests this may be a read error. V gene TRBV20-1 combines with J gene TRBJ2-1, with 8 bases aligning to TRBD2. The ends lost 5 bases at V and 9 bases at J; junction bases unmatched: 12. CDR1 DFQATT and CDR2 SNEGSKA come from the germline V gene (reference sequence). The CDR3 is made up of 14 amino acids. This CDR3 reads CSAPLAGGPTEQFF. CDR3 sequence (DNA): TGCAGTGCTCCCCTTGCGGGAGGACCCACTGAGCAGTTCTTC.

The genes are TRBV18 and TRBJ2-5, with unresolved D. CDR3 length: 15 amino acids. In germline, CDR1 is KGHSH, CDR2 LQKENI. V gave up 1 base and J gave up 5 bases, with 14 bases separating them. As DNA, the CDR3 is TGTGCCAGCTCACCACGGAAGGGTATAGGGGAGACCCAGTACTTC. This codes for CASSPRKGIGETQYF.

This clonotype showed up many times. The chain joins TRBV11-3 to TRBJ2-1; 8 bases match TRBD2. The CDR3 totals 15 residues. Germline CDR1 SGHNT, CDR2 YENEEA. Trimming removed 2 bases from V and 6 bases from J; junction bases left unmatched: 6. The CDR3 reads CASSLRGAGGNEQFF. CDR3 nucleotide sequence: TGTGCCAGCAGCTTAAGGGGGGCGGGAGGCAATGAGCAGTTCTTC. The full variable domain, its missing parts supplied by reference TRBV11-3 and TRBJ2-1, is EAGVVQSPRYKIIEKKQPVAFWCNPISGHNTLYWYLQNLGQGPELLIRYENEEAVDDSQLPKDRFSAERLKGVDSTLKIQPAELGDSAVYLCASSLRGAGGNEQFFGPGTRLTVL.

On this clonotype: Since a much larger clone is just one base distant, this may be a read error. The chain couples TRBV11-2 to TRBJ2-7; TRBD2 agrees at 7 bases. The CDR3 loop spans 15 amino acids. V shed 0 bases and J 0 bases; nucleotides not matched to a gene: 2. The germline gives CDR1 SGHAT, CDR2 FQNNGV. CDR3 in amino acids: CASSLEAGTSYEQYF. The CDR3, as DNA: TGTGCCAGCAGCTTAGAAGCGGGAACCTCCTACGAGCAGTACTTC.

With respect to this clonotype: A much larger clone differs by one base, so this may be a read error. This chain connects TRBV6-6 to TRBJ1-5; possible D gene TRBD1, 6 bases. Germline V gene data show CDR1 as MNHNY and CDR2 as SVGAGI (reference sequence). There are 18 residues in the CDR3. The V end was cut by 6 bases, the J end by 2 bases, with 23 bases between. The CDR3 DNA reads TGTGCCAGCAGGCACACGCTCAGGGGTTTGATGGGCAATCAGCCCCAGCATTTT. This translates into CASRHTLRGLMGNQPQHF.

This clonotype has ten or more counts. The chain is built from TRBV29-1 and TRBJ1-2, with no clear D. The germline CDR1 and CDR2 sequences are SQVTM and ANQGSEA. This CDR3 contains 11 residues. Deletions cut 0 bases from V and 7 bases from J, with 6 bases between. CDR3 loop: CSVEEGFGYTF. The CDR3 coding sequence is TGCAGCGTTGAAGAAGGTTTTGGCTACACCTTC.

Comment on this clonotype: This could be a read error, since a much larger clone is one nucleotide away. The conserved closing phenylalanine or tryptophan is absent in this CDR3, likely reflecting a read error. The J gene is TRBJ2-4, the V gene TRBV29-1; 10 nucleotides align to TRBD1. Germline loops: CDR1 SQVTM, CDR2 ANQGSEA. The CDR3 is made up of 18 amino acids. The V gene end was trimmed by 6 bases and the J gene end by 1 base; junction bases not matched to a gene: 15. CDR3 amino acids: CSVNTGTGDQLAKNIQYS. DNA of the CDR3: TGCAGCGTGAATACCGGGACAGGGGACCAATTGGCCAAAAACATTCAGTACTCC.

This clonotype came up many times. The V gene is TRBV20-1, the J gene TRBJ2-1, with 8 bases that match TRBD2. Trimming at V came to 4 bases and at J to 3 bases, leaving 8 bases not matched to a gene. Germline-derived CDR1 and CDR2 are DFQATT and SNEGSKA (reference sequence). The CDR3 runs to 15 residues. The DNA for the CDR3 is TGCAGTGCTAAGACCATAGCGGGAAACTACAATGAGCAGTTCTTC. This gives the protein CSAKTIAGNYNEQFF.

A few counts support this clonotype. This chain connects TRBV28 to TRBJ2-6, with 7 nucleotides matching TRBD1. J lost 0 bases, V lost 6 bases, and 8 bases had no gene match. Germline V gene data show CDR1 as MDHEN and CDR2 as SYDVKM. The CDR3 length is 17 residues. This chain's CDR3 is CASSRGFKLSGANVLTF. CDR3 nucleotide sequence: TGTGCCAGCAGCAGGGGGTTCAAACTCTCTGGGGCCAACGTCCTGACTTTC.

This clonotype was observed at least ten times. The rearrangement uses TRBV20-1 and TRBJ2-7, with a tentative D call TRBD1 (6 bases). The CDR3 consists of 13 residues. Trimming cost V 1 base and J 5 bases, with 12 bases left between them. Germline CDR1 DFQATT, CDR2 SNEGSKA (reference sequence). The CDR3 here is CSARGGPENEQYF. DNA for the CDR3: TGCAGTGCTAGAGGGGGGCCGGAGAACGAGCAGTACTTC.